Included here is one T cell receptor beta chain sequence, with context. Its antigen is unidentified. The data were taken from a study of shared clonotypes between healthy human individuals. Study findings and constraints: Limitation of the genetic and exposure-history diversity represented came from the few donors.

Each PCR replicate from the sorted subsets contained 150 to 250 ng DNA, which is 30,000 or so T cell genomes. Produced via immunoSEQ multiplex PCR; TCRdb's table is partial and in-frame only. Of approximately 2.4 million clones listed, roughly 95% were seen once; the top ten hold approximately 0.13%. The V and J ends lost 5 bases and 8 bases, in that order; junction bases with no gene match: 10. Looked up from germline, CDR1 is MDHEN and CDR2 is SYDVKM. The CDR3 is 15 amino acids. The receptor comes from a man younger than 30 in good health. The chain carries TRBV28 and TRBJ1-2; 11 positions agree with TRBD1. Sequenced material: naive CD4+ T cells sorted from blood. Described subset: CD45RA+ positively selected. The CDR3 nucleotides read TGTGCCAGCAGTGTACCGGGACAGGGGGTTCTGGGCTACACCTTC. The encoded protein is CASSVPGQGVLGYTF.